This T cell receptor beta chain was identified during a study of human T cells and chemical hapten exposure. The CDR3 has 14 amino acids. CDR1 is ENHRY, CDR2 SYGVKD, per germline. Trimming removed 6 bases from V and 0 bases from J, with 12 bases in between. Worth noting for this clonotype: Antigen unknown.

From the RACE reads, TCRdb called clonotypes with MiXCR, one entry per CDR3 protein. The sample shows fewer than 50,000 distinct CDR3 sequences, around a tenth of them seen only once. Time point meaning: patch test 3, about 24 weeks after DPC sensitization. Treatment given: therapeutic diphenylcyclopropenone sensitization with weekly scalp DPC. Unfractionated whole blood yielded the extracted total RNA. Study-wide results and caveats: Every donor had alopecia, and their immune response may therefore differ from healthy people's.

The chain employs TRBV10-3 and TRBJ2-7, with D perhaps matching TRBD1 (5 bases). The source is a man between 45 and 60 years old with alopecia areata. Some clones in this sample may be carry-over from other donors' samples. Sequenced here: whole blood, sampled in connection with sensitization to the hapten diphenylcyclopropenone (DPC). CDR3 region: CAIRSTARSYEQYF. In nucleotides, the CDR3 is TGTGCCATCAGGTCGACAGCCCGCTCCTACGAGCAGTACTTC.